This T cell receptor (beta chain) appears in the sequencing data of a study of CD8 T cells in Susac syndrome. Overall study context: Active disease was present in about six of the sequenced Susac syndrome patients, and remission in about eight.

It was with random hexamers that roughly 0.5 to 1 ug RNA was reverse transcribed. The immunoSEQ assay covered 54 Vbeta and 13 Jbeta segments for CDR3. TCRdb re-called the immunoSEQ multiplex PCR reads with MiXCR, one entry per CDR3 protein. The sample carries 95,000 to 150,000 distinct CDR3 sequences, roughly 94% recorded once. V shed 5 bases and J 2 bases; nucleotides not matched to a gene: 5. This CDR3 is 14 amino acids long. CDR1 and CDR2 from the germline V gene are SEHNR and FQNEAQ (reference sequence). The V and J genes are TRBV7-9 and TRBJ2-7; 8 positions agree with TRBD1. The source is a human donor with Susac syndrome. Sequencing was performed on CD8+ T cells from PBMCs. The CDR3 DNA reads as TGTGCCAGCAGCCCGATGGGACAGGCCTACGAGCAGTACTTC. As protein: CASSPMGQAYEQYF. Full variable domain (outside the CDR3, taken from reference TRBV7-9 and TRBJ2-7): DTGVSQNPRHKITKRGQNVTFRCDPISEHNRLYWYRQTLGQGPEFLTYFQNEAQLEKSRLLSDRFSAERPKGSFSTLEIQRTEQGDSAMYLCASSPMGQAYEQYFGPGTRLTVT.